This TCR beta chain is from a study of shared clonotypes between healthy human individuals. With regard to this clone: The antigen remains unidentified.

CD45RO-negative, CCR7-positively selected cells formed the naive CD8 fraction, excluding terminally differentiated effector memory CD45RA+ cells. This CDR3 contains 14 residues. V was pared by 2 bases and J by 6 bases, with 11 bases between. The germline gives CDR1 SGHDN, CDR2 FVKESK. Clones were sequenced by immunoSEQ multiplex PCR, and TCRdb holds only the in-frame ones, with some missing. The top ten clones hold about 0.25% of a sample with about 800,000 clones, about 96% of them seen once. Findings and caveats of the study: Naive CD4 clonotypes overlapped across a handful of donors at roughly 4.5%.

This receptor was identified in a young man in good health. The sequencing input was naive CD8+ T cells sorted from blood. The genes are TRBV14 and TRBJ2-4; D not resolved. The CDR3 nucleotides read TGTGCCAGCAGCCAAACATGGCGCCGAAACATTCAGTACTTC. It translates to CASSQTWRRNIQYF. Combining the CDR3 with reference TRBV14 and TRBJ2-4 gives the whole variable domain EAGVTQFPSHSVIEKGQTVTLRCDPISGHDNLYWYRRVMGKEIKFLLHFVKESKQDESGMPNNRFLAERTGGTYSTLKVQPAELEDSGVYFCASSQTWRRNIQYFGAGTRLSVL.